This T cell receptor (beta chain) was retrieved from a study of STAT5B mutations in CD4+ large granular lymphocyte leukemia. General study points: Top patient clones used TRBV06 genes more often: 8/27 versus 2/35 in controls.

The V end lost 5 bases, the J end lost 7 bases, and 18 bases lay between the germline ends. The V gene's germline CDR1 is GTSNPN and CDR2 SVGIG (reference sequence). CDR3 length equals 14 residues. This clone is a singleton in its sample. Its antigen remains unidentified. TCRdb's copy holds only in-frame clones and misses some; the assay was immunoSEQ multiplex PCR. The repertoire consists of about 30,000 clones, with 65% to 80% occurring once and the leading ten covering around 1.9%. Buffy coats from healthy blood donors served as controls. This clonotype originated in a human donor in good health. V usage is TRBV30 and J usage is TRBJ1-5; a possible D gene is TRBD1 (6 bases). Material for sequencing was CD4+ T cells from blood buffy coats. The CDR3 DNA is TGTGCCTGGGGGGGACATTCCACAGGCCAGCCCCAGCATTTT. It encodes CAWGGHSTGQPQHF.